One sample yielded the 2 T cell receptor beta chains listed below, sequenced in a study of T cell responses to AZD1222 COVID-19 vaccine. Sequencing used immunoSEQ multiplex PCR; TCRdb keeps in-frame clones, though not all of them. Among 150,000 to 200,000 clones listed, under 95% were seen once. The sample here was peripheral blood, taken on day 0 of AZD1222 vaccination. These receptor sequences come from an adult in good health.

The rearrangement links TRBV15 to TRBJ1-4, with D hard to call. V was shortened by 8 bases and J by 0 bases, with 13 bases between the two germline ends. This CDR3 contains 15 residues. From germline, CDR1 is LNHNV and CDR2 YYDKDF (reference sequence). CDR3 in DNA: TGTGCCACCGCGGCAGGTAGTGCAACTAATGAAAAACTGTTTTTT. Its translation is CATAAGSATNEKLFF.

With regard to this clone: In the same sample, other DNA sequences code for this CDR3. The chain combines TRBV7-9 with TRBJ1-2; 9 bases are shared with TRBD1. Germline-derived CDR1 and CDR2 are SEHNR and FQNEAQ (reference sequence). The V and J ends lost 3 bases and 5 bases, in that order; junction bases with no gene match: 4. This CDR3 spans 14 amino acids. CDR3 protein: CASSLVGQGYGYTF. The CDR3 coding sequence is TGTGCCAGCAGCTTGGTGGGACAGGGATATGGCTACACCTTC.